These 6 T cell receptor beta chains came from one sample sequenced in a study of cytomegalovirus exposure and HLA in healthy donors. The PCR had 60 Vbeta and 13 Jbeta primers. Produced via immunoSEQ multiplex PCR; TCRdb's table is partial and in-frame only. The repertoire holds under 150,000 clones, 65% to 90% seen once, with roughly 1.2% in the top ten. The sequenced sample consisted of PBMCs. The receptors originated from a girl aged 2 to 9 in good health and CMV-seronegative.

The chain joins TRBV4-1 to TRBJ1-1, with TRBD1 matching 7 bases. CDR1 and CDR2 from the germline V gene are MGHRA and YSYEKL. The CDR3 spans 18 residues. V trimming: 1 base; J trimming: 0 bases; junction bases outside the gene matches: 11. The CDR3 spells CASSQGLTGTYMNTEAFF. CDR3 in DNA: TGCGCCAGCAGCCAAGGGCTGACAGGGACATATATGAACACTGAAGCTTTCTTT.

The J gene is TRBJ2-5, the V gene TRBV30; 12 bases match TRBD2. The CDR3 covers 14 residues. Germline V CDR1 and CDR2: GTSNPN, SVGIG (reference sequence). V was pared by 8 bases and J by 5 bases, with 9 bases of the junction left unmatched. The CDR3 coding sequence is TGTGCCCGGGGGGCTAGCGGGGGGGCGGAGACCCAGTACTTC. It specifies CARGASGGAETQYF.

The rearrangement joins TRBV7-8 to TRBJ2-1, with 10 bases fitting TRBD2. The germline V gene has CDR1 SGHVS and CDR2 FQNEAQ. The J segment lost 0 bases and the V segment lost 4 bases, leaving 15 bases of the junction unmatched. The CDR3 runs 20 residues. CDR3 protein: CASSSPPWTSGYSSYNEQFF. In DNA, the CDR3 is TGTGCCAGCAGCTCACCCCCATGGACTAGCGGATACAGCTCCTACAATGAGCAGTTCTTC.

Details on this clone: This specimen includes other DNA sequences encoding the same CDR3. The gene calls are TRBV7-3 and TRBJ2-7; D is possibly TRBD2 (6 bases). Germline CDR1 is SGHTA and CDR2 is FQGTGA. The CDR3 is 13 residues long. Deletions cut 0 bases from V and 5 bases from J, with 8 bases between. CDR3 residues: CASSLTGGNEQYF. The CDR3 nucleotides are TGTGCCAGCAGCTTAACGGGGGGTAACGAGCAGTACTTC.

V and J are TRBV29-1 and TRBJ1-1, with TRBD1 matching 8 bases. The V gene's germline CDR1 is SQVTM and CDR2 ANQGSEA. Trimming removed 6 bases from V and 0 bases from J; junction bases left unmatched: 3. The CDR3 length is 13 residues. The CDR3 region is CSVARGLNTEAFF. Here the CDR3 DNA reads TGCAGCGTGGCCAGGGGGCTGAACACTGAAGCTTTCTTT.

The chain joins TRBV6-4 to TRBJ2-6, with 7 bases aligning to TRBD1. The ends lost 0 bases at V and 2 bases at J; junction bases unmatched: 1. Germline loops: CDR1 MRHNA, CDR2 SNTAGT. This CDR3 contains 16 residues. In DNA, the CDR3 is TGTGCCAGCAGTGACTCGAGGGGGCCTGGGGCCAACGTCCTGACTTTC. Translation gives CASSDSRGPGANVLTF.